Listed below are T cell receptor beta chains from one sample, sequenced in a study of blood T cell repertoires in COVID-19. Data came from immunoSEQ multiplex PCR; TCRdb stores just in-frame clones and leaves some out. The sample holds nearly 300,000 clones, around 88% seen once. Sequenced: peripheral blood. The receptor source for this set is a woman aged 30 to 39 who had recovered from COVID-19. The CDR3 runs from the conserved cysteine through the conserved F or W. D genes are given only for firm matches. The listing skips clone size in some rows; elsewhere it reads once, few, many or a size class.

V: TRBV5-1; D: NA; size: once; J: TRBJ1-1; DNA: TGCGCCAGCAGCTTGTACGAACAGGTTCTTAACACTGAAGCTTTCTTT; CDR3: CASSLYEQVLNTEAFF
V: TRBV4-1; D: TRBD1; size: NA; J: TRBJ1-2; DNA: TGCGCCAGCAGGCCCGGGACAGGGGTATATGGCTACACCTTC; CDR3: CASRPGTGVYGYTF
V: TRBV6-5; D: NA; size: NA; J: TRBJ1-4; DNA: TGTGCCAGCAGTCAGGGTCTAGGGAAACTGTTTTTT; CDR3: CASSQGLGKLFF
V: TRBV13; D: TRBD1; size: few; J: TRBJ1-5; DNA: TGTGCCAGCAGCAAGGACAGGGGCAATCAGCCCCAGCATTTT; CDR3: CASSKDRGNQPQHF
V: TRBV4-1; D: TRBD1; size: NA; J: TRBJ1-2; DNA: TGCGCCAGCAGCCAAGATGGGGGACAGGGCCTCTATGGCTACACCTTC; CDR3: CASSQDGGQGLYGYTF
V: TRBV6-2/TRBV6-3; D: NA; size: NA; J: TRBJ2-7; DNA: TGTGCCAGCAGCCCGGGACACGGTTACGAGCAGTACTTC; CDR3: CASSPGHGYEQYF
V: TRBV29-1; D: NA; size: NA; J: TRBJ1-1; DNA: TGCAGCGCCCCGGCGGCCGGAACTGAAGCTTTCTTT; CDR3: CSAPAAGTEAFF
V: TRBV7-3; D: TRBD2; size: few; J: TRBJ2-3; DNA: TGTGCCAGCAGCTTTAGCGGGGGGAGCACAGATACGCAGTATTTT; CDR3: CASSFSGGSTDTQYF
V: TRBV2; D: NA; size: NA; J: TRBJ2-2; DNA: TGTGCCAGCAGTGACCCACTCGACAGGAACACCGGGGAGCTGTTTTTT; CDR3: CASSDPLDRNTGELFF
V: TRBV6-5; D: NA; size: NA; J: TRBJ1-1; DNA: TGTGCCAGCAGCTACCAGCCGACAACCATGAACACTGAAGCTTTCTTT; CDR3: CASSYQPTTMNTEAFF
V: TRBV6-1; D: NA; size: NA; J: TRBJ1-2; DNA: TGTGCCAGCAGTGAAAAGGGGGCTAACTATGGCTACACCTTC; CDR3: CASSEKGANYGYTF
V: TRBV5-4; D: NA; size: NA; J: TRBJ2-2; DNA: TGTGCCAGCAGCAAACAGGAAAACACCGGGGAGCTGTTTTTT; CDR3: CASSKQENTGELFF
V: TRBV5-4; D: TRBD1; size: NA; J: TRBJ1-2; DNA: TGTGCCAGCAGCTTCGGGGCAGGGGGCAACTATGGCTACACCTTC; CDR3: CASSFGAGGNYGYTF
V: TRBV27; D: TRBD1; size: NA; J: TRBJ2-7; DNA: TGTGCCAGCAGTAGCCAAGGACAGGGGTTCCACGAGCAGTACTTC; CDR3: CASSSQGQGFHEQYF
V: TRBV5-5; D: NA; size: NA; J: TRBJ1-1; DNA: TGTGCCAGCAGCAGGGGGAACACTGAAGCTTTCTTT; CDR3: CASSRGNTEAFF
V: TRBV19; D: NA; size: NA; J: TRBJ1-5; DNA: TGTGCCAGTAGTATGACAATTAGCAATCAGCCCCAGCATTTT; CDR3: CASSMTISNQPQHF